This TCR beta chain emerged from a study of response to subunit inactivated influenza vaccine. The study's findings and limits: That few new T cells are recruited by each seasonal influenza vaccination was the authors' suggestion.

Using its own MiXCR run on the RT-PCR reads, TCRdb lists one record per CDR3 protein. Of some 520,000 distinct CDR3 sequences in the sample, more than 15% were seen once. This clonotype was picked up a small number of times. What it binds is unknown. The source material was CD4+ T cells sorted from PBMCs, sampled less than 30 months after vaccination. The sequence came from a man aged 50 to 69 who received an inactivated influenza vaccine.

DNA for the CDR3: TGCAGTGTACCCATGGCGAGCTCCTACAATGAGCAGTTCTTC. Translated, it gives CSVPMASSYNEQFF. The rearrangement joins TRBV20-1 to TRBJ2-1, with D unresolved. This CDR3 region has 14 residues. Germline-derived CDR1 and CDR2 are DFQATT and SNEGSKA (reference sequence). Trimming took 7 bases from V and 0 from J, leaving 13 bases between them.